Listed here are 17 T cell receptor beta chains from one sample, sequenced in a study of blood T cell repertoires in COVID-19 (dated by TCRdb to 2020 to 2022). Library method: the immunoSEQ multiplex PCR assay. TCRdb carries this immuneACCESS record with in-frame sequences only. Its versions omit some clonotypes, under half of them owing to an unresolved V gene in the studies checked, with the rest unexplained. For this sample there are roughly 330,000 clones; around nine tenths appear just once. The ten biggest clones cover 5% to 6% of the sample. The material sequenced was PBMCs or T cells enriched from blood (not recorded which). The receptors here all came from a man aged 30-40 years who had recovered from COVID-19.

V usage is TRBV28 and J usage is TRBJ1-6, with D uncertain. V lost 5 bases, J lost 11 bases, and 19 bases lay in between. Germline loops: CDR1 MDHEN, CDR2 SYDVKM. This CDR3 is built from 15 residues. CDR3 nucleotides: TGTGCCAGCAGTCCCCGGCTGAATCAGCGGCCACCCCTCCACTTT. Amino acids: CASSPRLNQRPPLHF.

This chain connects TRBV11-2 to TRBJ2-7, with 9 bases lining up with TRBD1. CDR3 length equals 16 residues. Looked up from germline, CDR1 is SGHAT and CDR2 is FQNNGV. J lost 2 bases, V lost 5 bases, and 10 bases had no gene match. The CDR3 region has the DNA TGTGCCAGCAGCCCCGCCGGGACAGGGAGACCCTACGAGCAGTACTTC. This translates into CASSPAGTGRPYEQYF.

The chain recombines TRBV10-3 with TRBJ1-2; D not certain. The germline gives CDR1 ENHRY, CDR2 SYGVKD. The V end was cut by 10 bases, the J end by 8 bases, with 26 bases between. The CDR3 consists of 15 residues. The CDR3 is CATEASGGPTGGYTF. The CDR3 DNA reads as TGTGCCACCGAGGCCAGTGGAGGCCCCACGGGGGGCTACACCTTC.

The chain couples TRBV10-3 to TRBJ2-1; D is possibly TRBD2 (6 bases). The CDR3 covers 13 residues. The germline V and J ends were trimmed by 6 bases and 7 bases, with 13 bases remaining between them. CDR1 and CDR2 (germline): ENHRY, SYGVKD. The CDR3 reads CAIRTGLRNEQFF. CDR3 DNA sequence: TGTGCCATCAGGACGGGACTCAGGAATGAGCAGTTCTTC.

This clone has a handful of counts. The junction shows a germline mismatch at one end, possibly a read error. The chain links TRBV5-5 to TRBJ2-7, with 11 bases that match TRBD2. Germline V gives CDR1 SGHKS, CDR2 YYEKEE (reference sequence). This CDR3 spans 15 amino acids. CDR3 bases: TGTGCCAGCAGCTTGGCACTAGCGGGGGAGTACGCGCAGTACTTC. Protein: CASSLALAGEYAQYF.

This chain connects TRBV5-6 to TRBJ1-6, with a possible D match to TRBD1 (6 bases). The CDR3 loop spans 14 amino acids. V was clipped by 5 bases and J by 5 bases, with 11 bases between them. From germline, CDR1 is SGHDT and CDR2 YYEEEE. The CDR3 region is CASRWTAHNSPLHF. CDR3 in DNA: TGTGCCAGCAGATGGACAGCACATAATTCACCCCTCCACTTT. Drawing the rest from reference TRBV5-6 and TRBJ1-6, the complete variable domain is DAGVTQSPTHLIKTRGQQVTLRCSPKSGHDTVSWYQQALGQGPQFIFQYYEEEERQRGNFPDRFSGHQFPNYSSELNVNALLLGDSALYLCASRWTAHNSPLHFGNGTRLTVT.

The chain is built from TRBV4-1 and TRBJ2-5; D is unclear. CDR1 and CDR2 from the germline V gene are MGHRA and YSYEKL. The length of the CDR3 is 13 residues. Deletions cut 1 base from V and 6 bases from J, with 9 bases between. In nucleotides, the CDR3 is TGCGCCAGCAGCCAAGTGAAGGAGCAGACCCAGTACTTC. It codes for CASSQVKEQTQYF.

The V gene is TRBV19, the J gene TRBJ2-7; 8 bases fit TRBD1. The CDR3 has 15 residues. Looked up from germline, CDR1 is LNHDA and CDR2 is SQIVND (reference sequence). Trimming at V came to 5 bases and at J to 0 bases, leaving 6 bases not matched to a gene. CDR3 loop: CASSPRTGSSYEQYF. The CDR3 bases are TGTGCCAGTAGTCCCCGGACAGGGAGCTCCTACGAGCAGTACTTC.

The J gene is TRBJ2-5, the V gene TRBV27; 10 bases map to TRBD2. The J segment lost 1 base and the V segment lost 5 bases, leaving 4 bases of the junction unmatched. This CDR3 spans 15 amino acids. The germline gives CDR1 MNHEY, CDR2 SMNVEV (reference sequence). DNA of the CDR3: TGTGCCAGCAGTGCCTTAGCGGGGGGCCAAGAGACCCAGTACTTC. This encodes CASSALAGGQETQYF.

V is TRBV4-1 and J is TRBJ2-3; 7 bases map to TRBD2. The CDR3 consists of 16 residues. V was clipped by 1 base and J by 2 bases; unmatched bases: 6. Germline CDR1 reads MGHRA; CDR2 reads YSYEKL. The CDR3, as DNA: TGCGCCAGCAGCCAAGGGGACTACCCATCCACAGATACGCAGTATTTT. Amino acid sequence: CASSQGDYPSTDTQYF.

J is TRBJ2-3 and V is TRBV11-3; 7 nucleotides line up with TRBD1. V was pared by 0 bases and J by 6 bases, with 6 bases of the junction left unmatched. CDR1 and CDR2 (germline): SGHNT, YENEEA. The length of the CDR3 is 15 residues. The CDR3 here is CASSLDSGQTDTQYF. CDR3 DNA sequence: TGTGCCAGCAGCTTAGATTCGGGACAGACTGATACGCAGTATTTT.

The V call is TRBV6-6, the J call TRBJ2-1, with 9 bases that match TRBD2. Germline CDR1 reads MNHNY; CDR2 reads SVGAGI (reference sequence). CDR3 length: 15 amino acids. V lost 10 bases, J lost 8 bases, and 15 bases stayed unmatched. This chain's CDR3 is CAIRRAGGTGDEQFF. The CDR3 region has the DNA TGTGCCATCCGTCGTGCGGGGGGGACTGGGGATGAGCAGTTCTTC.

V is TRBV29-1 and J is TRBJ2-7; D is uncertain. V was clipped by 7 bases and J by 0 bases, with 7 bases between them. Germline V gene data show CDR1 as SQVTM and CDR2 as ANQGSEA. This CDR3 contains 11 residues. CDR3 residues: CSGRNSYEQYF. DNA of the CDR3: TGCAGCGGTAGAAACTCCTACGAGCAGTACTTC.

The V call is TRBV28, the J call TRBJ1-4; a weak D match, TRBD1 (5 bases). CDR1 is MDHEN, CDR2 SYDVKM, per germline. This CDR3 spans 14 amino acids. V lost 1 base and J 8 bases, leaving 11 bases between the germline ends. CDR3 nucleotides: TGTGCCAGCAGTTTATTAGGGGTTAGCGAAAAACTGTTTTTT. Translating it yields CASSLLGVSEKLFF. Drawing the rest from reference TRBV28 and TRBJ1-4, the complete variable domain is DVKVTQSSRYLVKRTGEKVFLECVQDMDHENMFWYRQDPGLGLRLIYFSYDVKMKEKGDIPEGYSVSREKKERFSLILESASTNQTSMYLCASSLLGVSEKLFFGSGTQLSVL.

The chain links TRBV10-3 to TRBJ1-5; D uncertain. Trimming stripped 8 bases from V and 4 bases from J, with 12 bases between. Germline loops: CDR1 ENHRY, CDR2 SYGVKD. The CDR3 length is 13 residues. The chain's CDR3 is CAIFQVGNQPQHF. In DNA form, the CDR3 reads TGTGCCATCTTCCAGGTAGGTAATCAGCCCCAGCATTTT.

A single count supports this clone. The CDR3 DNA sequence: TGTGCCACCTTGGCCGGCGGAGCTCTGTTTTTT. Translating it yields CATLAGGALFF. The V gene is TRBV15, the J gene TRBJ1-4; D is uncertain. Trimming removed 8 bases from V and 14 bases from J, with 15 bases in between. The CDR3 spans 11 residues. Germline loops: CDR1 LNHNV, CDR2 YYDKDF (reference sequence).

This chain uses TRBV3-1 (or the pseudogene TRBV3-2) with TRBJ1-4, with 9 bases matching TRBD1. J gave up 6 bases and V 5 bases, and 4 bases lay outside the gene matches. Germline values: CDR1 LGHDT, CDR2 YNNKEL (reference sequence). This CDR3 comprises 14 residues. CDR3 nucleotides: TGTGCCAGCAGCTCGGGACAGGGACATGAAAAACTGTTTTTT. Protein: CASSSGQGHEKLFF.